This T cell receptor (beta chain) stems from a study of blood T cell repertoires in COVID-19. Study information: Sites in the United States, Italy and Spain provided acute and convalescent COVID-19 samples. T cells, B-cell-depleted T cells, or PBMCs provided the cDNA or gDNA that served as material.

Participant reports of clinical history set cohort assignment. In the original workflow: Estimated nucleated cell counts came from reference gene primer amplification. This table comes from immunoSEQ multiplex PCR, and its TCRdb copy is limited to in-frame clones, with some not included. Clone size and V and J calls were adopted from that table, with D and trimming inferred from the DNA. This sample has some 320,000 clones, with 90% found just once. Germline V gene sequence: CDR1 SNHLY, CDR2 FYNNEI. This CDR3 has 17 residues. V shed 1 base, J shed 6 bases, and the junction held 14 bases outside the gene matches.

The source is a woman aged 25 to 39 who had been exposed to COVID-19. The rearrangement uses TRBV2 and TRBJ1-2, with 7 bases identical to TRBD1. The material sequenced was PBMCs or T cells enriched from blood (not recorded which). CDR3 nucleotides: TGTGCCAGCAGTGAAGAACAGGGGAACTTGCGTAATAATGGCTACACCTTC. Its translation: CASSEEQGNLRNNGYTF.